This entry lists 20 T cell receptor beta chains sequenced from one sample in a study of T-cell reconstitution after alpha-beta-depleted transplantation in children. Construction of the TCRbeta library involved unique molecular identifiers. MiXCR, applied by TCRdb to the PCR reads, yields one record per CDR3 protein. The data show hundreds of thousands of distinct CDR3 sequences, about 10% seen once. The source material was PBMCs from the stem cell graft donor, sampled from the stem cell graft. Every receptor here comes from a human donor who donated a stem cell graft to a child with acute myeloid leukemia.

This clonotype turned up a few times. This chain links TRBV20-1 with TRBJ1-6; TRBD1 agrees at 11 bases. The V gene's germline CDR1 is DFQATT and CDR2 SNEGSKA (reference sequence). CDR3 length equals 15 residues. Germline trimming cut 5 bases from V and 8 bases from J; bases unmatched to any gene: 8. CDR3 DNA: TGCAGTGCTGAAAAGCCGGGACAGGGGGATTCACCCCTCCACTTT. This encodes CSAEKPGQGDSPLHF.

This chain connects TRBV29-1 to TRBJ2-5; D uncertain. The CDR3 is 11 amino acids. From germline, CDR1 is SQVTM and CDR2 ANQGSEA. V was pared by 3 bases and J by 5 bases, with 7 bases between. CDR3 protein: CSVDPMETQYF. The CDR3 region has the DNA TGCAGCGTTGACCCCATGGAGACCCAGTACTTC.

This clonotype was counted between two and nine times. The V and J genes are TRBV20-1 and TRBJ2-3; D is possibly TRBD2 (6 bases). Trimming took off 0 bases at V and 2 bases at J, with 18 bases between the two ends. The V gene's germline CDR1 is DFQATT and CDR2 SNEGSKA (reference sequence). The length of the CDR3 is 17 residues. DNA for the CDR3: TGCAGTGCTAGAGATGGGAGCACGGGAGACCCCACAGATACGCAGTATTTT. Encoded protein: CSARDGSTGDPTDTQYF.

This clonotype occurred many times. The chain carries TRBV7-2 and TRBJ2-3; no clear D gene. This CDR3 is built from 12 residues. V was cut by 5 bases and J by 6 bases, with 9 bases left in between. Germline V gives CDR1 SGHTA, CDR2 FQGNSA. Here the CDR3 reads CASSPGMDTQYF. In DNA, the CDR3 is TGTGCCAGCAGCCCTGGAATGGATACGCAGTATTTT.

The gene calls are TRBV3-1 and TRBJ2-6; D remains ambiguous. The CDR3 length is 15 residues. CDR1 and CDR2 (germline): LGHDT, YNNKEL (reference sequence). Trimming cost V 3 bases and J 5 bases, with 11 bases left between them. The CDR3 nucleotides read TGTGCCAGCAGCCATGTCCCCGGAAGGGCCAACGTCCTGACTTTC. This codes for CASSHVPGRANVLTF.

This clonotype was seen a few times. The chain couples TRBV10-3 to TRBJ2-7, with TRBD2 matching 8 bases. The CDR3 totals 16 residues. In germline, CDR1 is ENHRY, CDR2 SYGVKD. V trimming: 0 bases; J trimming: 7 bases; junction bases outside the gene matches: 11. The CDR3 bases are TGTGCCATCAGTGAGTCGATTAGCGGGGACCAGCAAGAGCAGTACTTC. Protein sequence: CAISESISGDQQEQYF.

There are many counts of this clonotype. V usage is TRBV12-3 or TRBV12-4 and J usage is TRBJ2-7; no firm D call. V lost 0 bases, J lost 3 bases, and 3 bases lay in between. The CDR3 extends over 12 amino acids. The CDR3, as DNA: TGTGCCAGCAGTTTAGCGCTCTACGAGCAGTACTTC. Its translation: CASSLALYEQYF.

This clonotype was recorded at least ten times. The chain recombines TRBV20-1 with TRBJ2-1; no firm D call. From germline, CDR1 is DFQATT and CDR2 SNEGSKA (reference sequence). The CDR3 totals 13 residues. V was cut by 7 bases and J by 3 bases, with 13 bases left in between. The CDR3 sequence: CSGWGSLYNEQFF. The DNA for the CDR3 is TGCAGTGGTTGGGGTTCCCTCTACAATGAGCAGTTCTTC.

The chain has TRBV5-6 and TRBJ2-7; 13 nucleotides agree with TRBD2. This CDR3 has 15 amino acids. Germline V gives CDR1 SGHDT, CDR2 YYEEEE. With 10 bases clipped from V and 1 base from J, the junction kept 8 bases outside the gene matches. The CDR3 loop is CAGQTSGRGSYEQYF. The CDR3 DNA is TGTGCCGGCCAAACTAGCGGGAGGGGATCCTACGAGCAGTACTTC.

The chain has TRBV20-1 and TRBJ2-1; TRBD2 is a possible D gene (6 bases). V was shortened by 6 bases and J by 0 bases, with 21 bases between the two germline ends. The CDR3 loop spans 17 amino acids. CDR1 is DFQATT, CDR2 SNEGSKA, per germline (reference sequence). The chain's CDR3 is CSAQEQYRESSYNEQFF. As DNA, the CDR3 is TGCAGTGCCCAAGAGCAGTATCGGGAGAGCTCCTACAATGAGCAGTTCTTC.

This clonotype was picked up many times. The rearrangement uses TRBV28 and TRBJ1-4, with D unresolved. Per germline, CDR1 MDHEN and CDR2 SYDVKM. The CDR3 spans 14 residues. Trimming removed 5 bases from V and 5 bases from J, with 12 bases in between. CDR3 residues: CASSADMTNEKLFF. CDR3 in DNA: TGTGCCAGCAGTGCCGACATGACGAATGAAAAACTGTTTTTT. The whole variable domain, filled in from reference TRBV28 and TRBJ1-4, reads DVKVTQSSRYLVKRTGEKVFLECVQDMDHENMFWYRQDPGLGLRLIYFSYDVKMKEKGDIPEGYSVSREKKERFSLILESASTNQTSMYLCASSADMTNEKLFFGSGTQLSVL.

This clonotype was recorded a few times. The chain uses TRBV7-8 and TRBJ1-5, with D perhaps TRBD1 (6 bases). Germline CDR1 SGHVS, CDR2 FQNEAQ. Between the trimmed V and J ends, which lost 1 base and 1 base, there was a span of 11 bases. The CDR3 is 16 amino acids. The CDR3, as DNA: TGTGCCAGCAGCTTAGGACAGGCCGGCAGCAATCAGCCCCAGCATTTT. It yields the protein CASSLGQAGSNQPQHF.

This clonotype was seen only a few times. The chain couples TRBV27 to TRBJ2-2; 8 bases agree with TRBD2. CDR3 length equals 14 residues. Germline CDR1 reads MNHEY; CDR2 reads SMNVEV (reference sequence). Trimming took 5 bases from V and 7 from J; bases not matched to a gene: 6. DNA for the CDR3: TGTGCCAGCAGTAGCGGGAGAGATTTCGGGGAGCTGTTTTTT. This sequence encodes CASSSGRDFGELFF.

The V gene is TRBV7-2, the J gene TRBJ2-7, with no clear D. V shed 2 bases and J shed 6 bases, with 11 bases lying between them. CDR3 length: 13 amino acids. CDR1 SGHTA and CDR2 FQGNSA come from the germline V gene. CDR3 region: CASSLYRSGEQYF. As DNA, the CDR3 is TGTGCCAGCAGCTTATACCGCTCCGGCGAGCAGTACTTC.

This clonotype was counted ten times or more. This chain joins TRBV14 and TRBJ2-7; TRBD2 matches at 12 bases. The CDR3 is 15 amino acids. Germline CDR1 reads SGHDN; CDR2 reads FVKESK. V was clipped by 0 bases and J by 4 bases; unmatched bases: 1. As DNA, the CDR3 is TGTGCCAGCAGCCAAGAGACTAGCGGGAGTTACGAGCAGTACTTC. Its protein product is CASSQETSGSYEQYF.

The gene calls are TRBV18 and TRBJ2-3; D tentatively fits TRBD1 or TRBD2 (5 bases each). Per germline, CDR1 KGHSH and CDR2 LQKENI. CDR3 length equals 17 residues. The ends were cut back, 2 bases at V and 5 bases at J, with 20 bases in the middle. The chain's CDR3 is CASSPGLRDPRGDTQYF. Here the CDR3 DNA reads TGTGCCAGCTCACCAGGTCTTAGGGACCCAAGGGGAGATACGCAGTATTTT.

J is TRBJ2-7 and V is TRBV10-3, with TRBD1 matching over 9 bases. Germline trimming cut 10 bases from V and 6 bases from J; bases unmatched to any gene: 13. The CDR3 extends over 14 amino acids. Germline loops: CDR1 ENHRY, CDR2 SYGVKD. The DNA of the CDR3 is TGTGCCACAGCAGAGCGGGACAGGGAGGGCGAGCAGTACTTC. Its translation: CATAERDREGEQYF.

The chain links TRBV30 to TRBJ2-1, with D maybe TRBD2 (6 bases). The CDR3 is made up of 13 amino acids. CDR1 is GTSNPN and CDR2 is SVGIG in the germline V gene (reference sequence). V lost 5 bases and J lost 9, with 17 bases in between. The CDR3 sequence: CAWGRDSLGEQFF. DNA for the CDR3: TGTGCCTGGGGACGGGACTCCCTAGGTGAGCAGTTCTTC.

This chain joins TRBV20-1 and TRBJ2-7; TRBD2 aligns across 9 bases. Trimming removed 3 bases from V and 4 bases from J; junction bases left unmatched: 4. The germline V gene encodes CDR1 DFQATT and CDR2 SNEGSKA (reference sequence). The CDR3 runs 13 residues. The chain's CDR3 is CSASLLAGYEQYF. In nucleotides, the CDR3 is TGCAGTGCTAGTCTACTAGCGGGTTACGAGCAGTACTTC.

This clonotype was recorded a few times. This chain joins TRBV24-1 and TRBJ2-5; D is undetermined. CDR1 is KGHDR and CDR2 is SFDVKD in the germline V gene. This CDR3 region has 15 residues. V shed 3 bases and J shed 7 bases, with 17 bases lying between them. CDR3 sequence: CATSDPSEAPRTQYF. The CDR3 DNA follows: TGTGCCACCAGTGATCCCTCGGAAGCGCCGAGGACCCAGTACTTC.